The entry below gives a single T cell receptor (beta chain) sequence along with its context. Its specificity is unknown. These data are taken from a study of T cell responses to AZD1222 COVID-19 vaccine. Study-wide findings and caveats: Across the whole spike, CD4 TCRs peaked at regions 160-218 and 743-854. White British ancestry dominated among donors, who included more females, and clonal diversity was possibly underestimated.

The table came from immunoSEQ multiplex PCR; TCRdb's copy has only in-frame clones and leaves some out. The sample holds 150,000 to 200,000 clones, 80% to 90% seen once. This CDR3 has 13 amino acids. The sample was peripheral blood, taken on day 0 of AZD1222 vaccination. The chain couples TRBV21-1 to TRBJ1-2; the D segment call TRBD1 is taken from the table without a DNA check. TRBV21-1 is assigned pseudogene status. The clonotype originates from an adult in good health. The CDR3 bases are TGTGCCAGCAGCAAAGGGCAGGTCAGTGGCTACACCTTC. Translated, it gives CASSKGQVSGYTF.